This T cell receptor (beta chain) stems from a study of T cell repertoires in cytomegalovirus infection. TCRdb redid the calling of the reads with MiXCR, one entry per CDR3 protein. The repertoire holds 830,000 or so distinct CDR3 sequences, about 33% seen once, with 12% in the top ten. Germline V gene sequence: CDR1 MNHEY, CDR2 SMNVEV (reference sequence). V shed 5 bases and J shed 6 bases, with 9 bases lying between them. The CDR3 consists of 12 residues. The study's findings and limits: HLA-C-restricted CMV-specific TCR beta clonotypes were dominant in the ex vivo response. Carriage of CMV together with the relevant HLA was identifiable through cumulative public TCR beta family frequency.

A remark on this clonotype: The target antigen is unknown.

The sequence derives from a human donor in good health (CMV status not recorded). Some clones in this sample may be carry-over from other donors' samples. This chain joins TRBV27 and TRBJ2-3; D uncertain. The sequencing here drew on cultured CD8+ T cells from PBMCs, taken from culture after CMV antigen stimulation. In DNA, the CDR3 is TGTGCCAGCAGTACTCTAGAGGATACGCAGTATTTT. It yields the protein CASSTLEDTQYF.